Listed here are 20 T cell receptor beta chains from one sample, sequenced in a study of blood T cell repertoires in COVID-19. This table comes from immunoSEQ multiplex PCR, and its TCRdb copy is limited to in-frame clones, with some not included. The table includes 60,000 to 80,000 clones, more than 75% detected once. Sequenced sample: peripheral blood. These receptor sequences come from a human donor in a cohort sampled during active COVID-19.

The rearrangement uses TRBV5-1 and TRBJ2-6; D unresolved. Germline V CDR1 and CDR2: SGHRS, YFSETQ. V lost 4 bases to trimming and J lost 2 bases, with 7 bases between them. The CDR3 length is 14 residues. CDR3 coding DNA: TGCGCCAGCAGCAACTATGCTGGGGCCAACGTCCTGACTTTC. This translates into CASSNYAGANVLTF. Using reference TRBV5-1 and TRBJ2-6 for the parts outside the CDR3, the full variable domain is KAGVTQTPRYLIKTRGQQVTLSCSPISGHRSVSWYQQTPGQGLQFLFEYFSETQRNKGNFPGRFSGRQFSNSRSEMNVSTLELGDSALYLCASSNYAGANVLTFGAGSRLTVL.

The V gene is TRBV27, the J gene TRBJ2-5, with D tentatively TRBD2 (6 bases). The germline gives CDR1 MNHEY, CDR2 SMNVEV (reference sequence). V was pared by 5 bases and J by 3 bases, with 16 bases between. The CDR3 contains 15 residues. The CDR3 sequence is CASSPAGSPEETQYF. CDR3 bases: TGTGCCAGCAGTCCGGCGGGGAGTCCCGAAGAGACCCAGTACTTC.

The J gene is TRBJ2-1, the V gene TRBV2, with 7 bases matching TRBD2. Germline V gene data show CDR1 as SNHLY and CDR2 as FYNNEI. This CDR3 has 14 amino acids. The V gene end was trimmed by 5 bases and the J gene end by 7 bases; junction bases not matched to a gene: 8. The CDR3 sequence: CASSPWGLKNEQFF. DNA for the CDR3: TGTGCCAGCAGTCCTTGGGGACTAAAAAATGAGCAGTTCTTC.

In nucleotides, the CDR3 is TGTGCCAGCAGCCTCTCCGGACAGGGGGGGACTGAAGCTTTCTTT. Protein: CASSLSGQGGTEAFF. This chain links TRBV6-2 or TRBV6-3 with TRBJ1-1, with 10 bases lining up with TRBD1. V trimming: 6 bases; J trimming: 5 bases; junction bases outside the gene matches: 9. Germline V gene data show CDR1 as MNHEY and CDR2 as SVGEGT. The CDR3 sequence is 15 residues long.

This chain connects TRBV7-2 to TRBJ2-1; 8 nucleotides align to TRBD2. CDR3 length equals 15 residues. CDR1 and CDR2 from the germline V gene are SGHTA and FQGNSA. With V trimmed by 1 base and J by 6 bases, 5 bases remained unmatched. CDR3 DNA sequence: TGTGCCAGCAGCTTAGATAGCGGGGACCTCAATGAGCAGTTCTTC. Its translation: CASSLDSGDLNEQFF.

The V and J genes are TRBV6-5 and TRBJ2-7; 10 nucleotides line up with TRBD1. V trimming: 5 bases; J trimming: 1 base; junction bases outside the gene matches: 5. This CDR3 is built from 15 residues. From germline, CDR1 is MNHEY and CDR2 SVGAGI. The CDR3, as DNA: TGTGCCAGCAGTAAGGGACAGGGGTTTTCCTACGAGCAGTACTTC. This encodes CASSKGQGFSYEQYF.

The chain carries TRBV19 and TRBJ1-1; 9 bases match TRBD1. Germline V CDR1 and CDR2: LNHDA, SQIVND (reference sequence). The V gene end was trimmed by 7 bases and the J gene end by 5 bases; junction bases not matched to a gene: 17. The CDR3 has 17 residues. The CDR3 bases are TGTGCCAGTAACAAGCCGGGACAGGGACCGGAGGGTACTGAAGCTTTCTTT. It specifies CASNKPGQGPEGTEAFF.

The rearrangement uses TRBV6-2 or TRBV6-3 and TRBJ1-1, with D uncertain. Per the germline V gene, CDR1 is MNHEY and CDR2 is SVGEGT. V was clipped by 0 bases and J by 3 bases, with 8 bases between them. This CDR3 contains 14 residues. CDR3 nucleotide sequence: TGTGCCAGCAGTTACTCGGAGGGTTACACTGAAGCTTTCTTT. This encodes CASSYSEGYTEAFF.

The chain links TRBV28 to TRBJ1-3, with TRBD1 matching 7 bases. Germline-derived CDR1 and CDR2 are MDHEN and SYDVKM. Unmatched junction bases numbered 7, after V lost 2 bases and J lost 0 bases. The CDR3 sequence is 17 residues long. Written as DNA, the CDR3 is TGTGCCAGCAGTTTACCCGGACAGGAGGGCTCTGGAAACACCATATATTTT. This sequence encodes CASSLPGQEGSGNTIYF.

The chain recombines TRBV27 with TRBJ1-1, with D unclear. V lost 0 bases and J lost 6, with 8 bases in between. Germline CDR1 reads MNHEY; CDR2 reads SMNVEV (reference sequence). The CDR3 is 13 residues long. The CDR3 DNA follows: TGTGCCAGCAGTTTATCGGAGGGATCTGAAGCTTTCTTT. It yields the protein CASSLSEGSEAFF.

The chain couples TRBV7-2 to TRBJ2-1, with 15 nucleotides matching TRBD2. CDR1 SGHTA and CDR2 FQGNSA come from the germline V gene. Germline trimming cut 5 bases from V and 8 bases from J; bases unmatched to any gene: 7. The CDR3 spans 16 residues. CDR3 DNA: TGTGCCAGCAGCCCACAGGGGACTAGCGGGGGGTATGAGCAGTTCTTC. Its protein product is CASSPQGTSGGYEQFF.

CDR3 loop: CASSPPGLAGEFEQFF. The CDR3, as DNA: TGTGCCAGCTCACCACCGGGACTAGCGGGAGAGTTTGAGCAGTTCTTC. This chain uses TRBV18 with TRBJ2-1, with 14 nucleotides matching TRBD2. Per germline, CDR1 KGHSH and CDR2 LQKENI. The J segment lost 9 bases and the V segment lost 0 bases, leaving 4 bases of the junction unmatched. The CDR3 loop spans 16 amino acids.

The rearrangement uses TRBV6-1 and TRBJ2-1; TRBD1 agrees at 7 bases. Germline V lookup: CDR1 MNHNS, CDR2 SASEGT. The length of the CDR3 is 16 residues. V gave up 4 bases and J gave up 6 bases; unmatched junction bases: 12. The CDR3 sequence: CASSALTGWRSNEQFF. The CDR3 DNA is TGTGCCAGCAGTGCCCTGACAGGGTGGCGTTCCAATGAGCAGTTCTTC.

The CDR3 loop is CASTGWTSGSYEQFF. Written as DNA, the CDR3 is TGTGCCAGTACAGGGTGGACTAGCGGGAGTTATGAGCAGTTCTTC. V and J are TRBV19 and TRBJ2-1; 13 bases are a match to TRBD2. CDR3 size: 15 residues. Trimming removed 7 bases from V and 8 bases from J; junction bases left unmatched: 8. Germline loops: CDR1 LNHDA, CDR2 SQIVND (reference sequence).

V and J are TRBV6-5 and TRBJ1-2; 9 bases map to TRBD1. V gave up 6 bases and J gave up 7 bases; unmatched junction bases: 12. The length of the CDR3 is 15 residues. From germline, CDR1 is MNHEY and CDR2 SVGAGI. The CDR3 reads CASRKRDRVGGGYTF. CDR3 DNA sequence: TGTGCCAGCAGAAAACGGGACAGGGTTGGTGGTGGCTACACCTTC.

This chain uses TRBV28 with TRBJ2-7; TRBD2 might be the D (5 bases). CDR1 MDHEN and CDR2 SYDVKM come from the germline V gene. This CDR3 comprises 12 residues. V dropped 6 bases and J dropped 3 bases, with 9 bases sitting between them. The CDR3: CASSSRGYEQYF. CDR3 DNA: TGTGCCAGCAGCTCCCGGGGCTACGAGCAGTACTTC.

This clone appeared once. The chain combines TRBV7-2 with TRBJ2-7; TRBD1 is a possible D gene (6 bases). The CDR3 extends over 14 amino acids. Trimming removed 5 bases from V and 3 bases from J, with 14 bases in between. Germline CDR1 SGHTA, CDR2 FQGNSA. The CDR3 nucleotides are TGTGCCAGCAGCAACCGTTGGGGGCTCTACGAGCAGTACTTC. It translates to CASSNRWGLYEQYF.

This rearrangement joins TRBV21-1 to TRBJ1-4; the listed D gene, TRBD1, was not tested against the DNA. TRBV21-1 is designated a pseudogene. The CDR3 consists of 19 residues. This CDR3 is CASSKVQRWTAPMGEKLFF. The CDR3 nucleotides are TGTGCCAGCAGCAAAGTTCAGCGGTGGACAGCCCCAATGGGTGAAAAACTGTTTTTT.

The V gene is TRBV19, the J gene TRBJ1-1; 8 bases are shared with TRBD1. CDR3 length: 13 amino acids. Germline V gene lookup returns CDR1 LNHDA and CDR2 SQIVND (reference sequence). J was trimmed by 3 bases and V by 11 bases; bases with no gene match: 8. CDR3 sequence reads: CASSGGWYTEAFF. The CDR3 coding sequence is TGTGCCTCCTCAGGGGGCTGGTACACTGAAGCTTTCTTT.

This clone was recorded only once. The rearrangement links TRBV28 to TRBJ2-7; D unclear. V was clipped by 7 bases and J by 2 bases, with 15 bases between them. The CDR3 has 14 residues. The germline V gene has CDR1 MDHEN and CDR2 SYDVKM. The CDR3 DNA follows: TGTGCCAGCATGGATTCGCGCAGCGCCTACGAGCAGTACTTC. This translates into CASMDSRSAYEQYF.